This T cell receptor (beta chain) was retrieved from a study of monozygotic twins with inflammatory bowel disease. Remarks on this clonotype: Its antigen is currently unknown.

CDR3 length equals 13 residues. In germline, CDR1 is MNHEY, CDR2 SVGAGI. Following a re-call of the 5' RACE reads, TCRdb has one entry per CDR3 protein and lacks DNA. The sample table includes about 300,000 distinct CDR3 sequences. Study results and limitations: Healthy co-twins showed greater TCRbeta diversity (inverse Simpson) than IBD patients.

The specimen was blood. The chain uses TRBV6-5 and TRBJ2-7; TCRdb's assignment of TRBD2 cannot be checked, as there is no DNA. This TCR derives from a human donor with ulcerative colitis or Crohn's disease, or a healthy co-twin of an affected twin (not recorded which). CDR3 in amino acids: CASSLLATYEQYF.